This TCR beta chain was sequenced for a study of cytomegalovirus exposure and HLA in healthy donors. Donors showed nominal health when sampled, although they likely had unrecorded immune exposures. Primers included in the PCR were 60 Vbeta and 13 Jbeta primers. The data were produced by immunoSEQ multiplex PCR, yet TCRdb's version contains in-frame clones alone and is incomplete. The sample holds approximately 150,000 clones, 55% to 70% seen once. The sequenced sample consisted of PBMCs. The clonotype comes from a woman between 40 and 50 years old in good health and CMV-seropositive.

The DNA for the CDR3 is TGTGCCAGCCCTCCAGATGTTAGGGGGCCGAACACTGAAGCTTTCTTT. It yields the protein CASPPDVRGPNTEAFF. The chain couples TRBV28 to TRBJ1-1; 7 positions agree with TRBD1. The germline gives CDR1 MDHEN, CDR2 SYDVKM. Trimming removed 8 bases from V and 1 base from J; junction bases left unmatched: 13. The CDR3 runs 16 residues. Using reference TRBV28 and TRBJ1-1 for the parts outside the CDR3, the full variable domain is DVKVTQSSRYLVKRTGEKVFLECVQDMDHENMFWYRQDPGLGLRLIYFSYDVKMKEKGDIPEGYSVSREKKERFSLILESASTNQTSMYLCASPPDVRGPNTEAFFGQGTRLTVV.